Listed below are T cell receptor beta chains from one sample, sequenced in a study of cytomegalovirus exposure and HLA in healthy donors. The method was immunoSEQ multiplex PCR; TCRdb's version includes in-frame clones alone and lacks a portion of them. There are around 99,000 clones in the sample; roughly 80% occur only once, and 3.4% lies in the top ten. Specimen: PBMCs. The source is a middle-aged man in good health and CMV-seronegative. Both conserved end residues are part of each CDR3. The D gene is left open where the match is weak. Rows may omit the clone size; those that give it use once, few, many or a size class.

v_call: TRBV25-1; j_call: TRBJ1-2; d_call: TRBD1; clone_size: .; cdr3_nt: TGTGCCAGCAGTCCACCGGGACAGATACACTATGGCTACACCTTC; cdr3_aa: CASSPPGQIHYGYTF
v_call: TRBV30; j_call: TRBJ2-1; d_call: .; clone_size: .; cdr3_nt: TGTGCCTGGAGTGACAGGAACAATGAGCAGTTCTTC; cdr3_aa: CAWSDRNNEQFF
v_call: TRBV27; j_call: TRBJ2-1; d_call: .; clone_size: .; cdr3_nt: TGTGCCAGCAGTTACATAGGGGTTGAGCAGTTCTTC; cdr3_aa: CASSYIGVEQFF
v_call: TRBV2; j_call: TRBJ2-7; d_call: .; clone_size: medium-sized; cdr3_nt: TGTGCCAGCAGTGAAAACGCAGGAAAGCAGTACTTC; cdr3_aa: CASSENAGKQYF
v_call: TRBV2; j_call: TRBJ2-7; d_call: .; clone_size: .; cdr3_nt: TGTGCCAGCAGTGCGGGACAAGCCTACGAGCAGTACTTC; cdr3_aa: CASSAGQAYEQYF
v_call: TRBV7-6; j_call: TRBJ2-4; d_call: .; clone_size: .; cdr3_nt: TGTGCCAGCAGCCCCGGACAGCTGACAAACATTCAGTACTTC; cdr3_aa: CASSPGQLTNIQYF
v_call: TRBV6-5; j_call: TRBJ2-7; d_call: .; clone_size: few; cdr3_nt: TGTGCCAGCAGGCAGGGACAAACCCACGAGCAGTACTTC; cdr3_aa: CASRQGQTHEQYF
v_call: TRBV5-3; j_call: TRBJ1-1; d_call: .; clone_size: few; cdr3_nt: TGTGCCAGAAGCTTGGACAGGGACACTGAAGCTTTCTTT; cdr3_aa: CARSLDRDTEAFF
v_call: TRBV28; j_call: TRBJ1-1; d_call: .; clone_size: .; cdr3_nt: TGTGCCAGCACCTCGGGAGGGGCAGGGTCGAACACTGAAGCTTTCTTT; cdr3_aa: CASTSGGAGSNTEAFF
v_call: TRBV4-1; j_call: TRBJ2-1; d_call: .; clone_size: once; cdr3_nt: TGCGCCAGCAGCCAAGTTTATGGAGCGCTTGGAAGAAATGAGCAGTTCTTC; cdr3_aa: CASSQVYGALGRNEQFF
v_call: TRBV15; j_call: TRBJ2-7; d_call: .; clone_size: .; cdr3_nt: TGTGCCACCAGCGGCGGCCCCAACTCCTACGAGCAGTACTTC; cdr3_aa: CATSGGPNSYEQYF
v_call: TRBV7-9; j_call: TRBJ2-7; d_call: .; clone_size: .; cdr3_nt: TGTGCCAGCAGCTCCGGCGGGCTAGCAAGGAACGAGCAGTACTTC; cdr3_aa: CASSSGGLARNEQYF
v_call: TRBV6-5; j_call: TRBJ2-3; d_call: .; clone_size: few; cdr3_nt: TGTGCCAGCAGTCTACAGGATTTTCGCACAGATACGCAGTATTTT; cdr3_aa: CASSLQDFRTDTQYF
v_call: TRBV30; j_call: TRBJ1-2; d_call: TRBD1; clone_size: once; cdr3_nt: TGTGCCTGGAGTTTAAACACCGGGACAGGGACGGGAAACTATGGCTACACCTTC; cdr3_aa: CAWSLNTGTGTGNYGYTF
v_call: TRBV27; j_call: TRBJ2-1; d_call: .; clone_size: .; cdr3_nt: TGTGCCAGCAGTACATACCGGGGTCCATACAATGAGCAGTTCTTC; cdr3_aa: CASSTYRGPYNEQFF
v_call: TRBV5-4; j_call: TRBJ2-3; d_call: .; clone_size: .; cdr3_nt: TGTGCCAGCAGCATAGACAGGGATACGCAGTATTTT; cdr3_aa: CASSIDRDTQYF
v_call: TRBV19; j_call: TRBJ2-7; d_call: .; clone_size: .; cdr3_nt: TGTGCCAGTAGTATATCCCGGGACTTCAACTACCTCAACGAGCAGTACTTC; cdr3_aa: CASSISRDFNYLNEQYF
v_call: TRBV5-3; j_call: TRBJ2-5; d_call: TRBD1; clone_size: .; cdr3_nt: TGTGCCAGAAGCTTGGGGACAGGGAACCCAAGGTGGCAAGAGACCCAGTACTTC; cdr3_aa: CARSLGTGNPRWQETQYF
v_call: TRBV23-1; j_call: TRBJ2-7; d_call: TRBD1; clone_size: .; cdr3_nt: TGCGCCAGCAGTCTAGTCGTTTTTGGGACAGGGTACTACGAGCAGTACTTC; cdr3_aa: CASSLVVFGTGYYEQYF
v_call: TRBV7-8; j_call: TRBJ2-1; d_call: TRBD2; clone_size: once; cdr3_nt: TGTGCCAGCAGCTCGACTAGCGGGAGCAATGAGCAGTTCTTC; cdr3_aa: CASSSTSGSNEQFF
v_call: TRBV5-1; j_call: TRBJ2-2; d_call: .; clone_size: .; cdr3_nt: TGCGCCGACATTTCTCGCTCGAACACCGGGGAGCTGTTTTTT; cdr3_aa: CADISRSNTGELFF
v_call: TRBV30; j_call: TRBJ1-1; d_call: .; clone_size: .; cdr3_nt: TGTGCCTGGGGGGGCGTTTTTGACACTGAAGCTTTCTTT; cdr3_aa: CAWGGVFDTEAFF
v_call: TRBV6-1; j_call: TRBJ1-6; d_call: .; clone_size: few; cdr3_nt: TGTGCCAGCAGTGAAATCGCGCGGGGAGGCCTCCACTTT; cdr3_aa: CASSEIARGGLHF
v_call: TRBV4-1; j_call: TRBJ1-4; d_call: .; clone_size: .; cdr3_nt: TGCGCCAGCAGCCAAGTGGAGGGTAATGAAAAACTGTTTTTT; cdr3_aa: CASSQVEGNEKLFF
v_call: TRBV4-2; j_call: TRBJ2-2; d_call: TRBD2; clone_size: .; cdr3_nt: TGTGCCAGCAGCCCCTTAGCGGGGGGGCTCGGGGAGCTGTTTTTT; cdr3_aa: CASSPLAGGLGELFF
v_call: TRBV10-3; j_call: TRBJ2-3; d_call: TRBD2; clone_size: .; cdr3_nt: TGTGCCATCAGCGTCGCGGGAGGATCCCCAGATACGCAGTATTTT; cdr3_aa: CAISVAGGSPDTQYF
v_call: TRBV7-2; j_call: TRBJ1-1; d_call: .; clone_size: .; cdr3_nt: TGTGCCAGCAGGCGAACAGAGGGCACTGAAGCTTTCTTT; cdr3_aa: CASRRTEGTEAFF
v_call: TRBV9; j_call: TRBJ2-5; d_call: TRBD2; clone_size: .; cdr3_nt: TGTGCCAGCAGCCCTAGGGAGGGGTCGGGGGAGACCCAGTACTTC; cdr3_aa: CASSPREGSGETQYF
v_call: TRBV11-2; j_call: TRBJ2-2; d_call: TRBD2; clone_size: .; cdr3_nt: TGTGCCAGCAGCTTCGCCGGGACTAGCGGGAGATCGAACACCGGGGAGCTGTTTTTT; cdr3_aa: CASSFAGTSGRSNTGELFF
v_call: TRBV10-1; j_call: TRBJ2-5; d_call: TRBD1; clone_size: .; cdr3_nt: TGCGCCAGCTCCGGGACAGAAGAGACCCAGTACTTC; cdr3_aa: CASSGTEETQYF
v_call: TRBV9; j_call: TRBJ1-6; d_call: .; clone_size: .; cdr3_nt: TGTGCCAGCAGCGTTATTGGGACAATAAATTCACCCCTCCACTTT; cdr3_aa: CASSVIGTINSPLHF
v_call: TRBV5-8; j_call: TRBJ1-4; d_call: .; clone_size: few; cdr3_nt: TGTGCCAGCAGCGCTCATACAGGGAATGAAAAACTGTTTTTT; cdr3_aa: CASSAHTGNEKLFF
v_call: TRBV6-5; j_call: TRBJ1-1; d_call: .; clone_size: few; cdr3_nt: TGTGCCAGCAGTTACTCGACAGTCACTGAAGCTTTCTTT; cdr3_aa: CASSYSTVTEAFF
v_call: TRBV28; j_call: TRBJ1-1; d_call: .; clone_size: few; cdr3_nt: TGTGCCAGCAGTCCAGGGACTGAAGCTTTCTTT; cdr3_aa: CASSPGTEAFF
v_call: TRBV11-3; j_call: TRBJ2-3; d_call: .; clone_size: .; cdr3_nt: TGTGCCAGCAGCAGGACAGCGGATACGCAGTATTTT; cdr3_aa: CASSRTADTQYF
v_call: TRBV28; j_call: TRBJ2-3; d_call: TRBD1; clone_size: .; cdr3_nt: TGTGCCAGCAGTTCTGCAGGGGGCGCAGGGGATACGCAGTATTTT; cdr3_aa: CASSSAGGAGDTQYF
v_call: TRBV7-8; j_call: TRBJ2-7; d_call: TRBD1; clone_size: .; cdr3_nt: TGTGCCAGCAGCCCTGCACACCGGGACAGGGGCTACGAGCAGTACTTC; cdr3_aa: CASSPAHRDRGYEQYF
v_call: TRBV30; j_call: TRBJ2-7; d_call: .; clone_size: .; cdr3_nt: TGTGCCTGGAGTGCGGGAGCAGTAAACGAGCAGTACTTC; cdr3_aa: CAWSAGAVNEQYF
v_call: TRBV4-1; j_call: TRBJ1-1; d_call: .; clone_size: .; cdr3_nt: TGCGCCAGCAGCGCCCCTACAGAACGCACTGAAGCTTTCTTT; cdr3_aa: CASSAPTERTEAFF
v_call: TRBV6-6; j_call: TRBJ2-5; d_call: TRBD2; clone_size: .; cdr3_nt: TGTGCCAGCAGTTACTGGGGGGGGTGGGAGACCCAGTACTTC; cdr3_aa: CASSYWGGWETQYF
v_call: TRBV28; j_call: TRBJ2-7; d_call: .; clone_size: .; cdr3_nt: TGTGCCAGCAGTTTACAGGCCTACGAGCAGTACTTC; cdr3_aa: CASSLQAYEQYF
v_call: TRBV10-3; j_call: TRBJ2-7; d_call: TRBD2; clone_size: .; cdr3_nt: TGTGCCATCGCCCCGGGAGGGCCAACTTACGAGCAGTACTTC; cdr3_aa: CAIAPGGPTYEQYF
v_call: TRBV25-1; j_call: TRBJ2-1; d_call: .; clone_size: .; cdr3_nt: TGTGCCAGCAGTGGAGCGTCATCCTACAATGAGCAGTTCTTC; cdr3_aa: CASSGASSYNEQFF
v_call: TRBV28; j_call: TRBJ2-2; d_call: TRBD2; clone_size: .; cdr3_nt: TGTGCCAGCCGGAAAGGTCCCAGCGGGAGGAACGGGGAGCTGTTTTTT; cdr3_aa: CASRKGPSGRNGELFF
v_call: TRBV2; j_call: TRBJ1-4; d_call: TRBD1; clone_size: .; cdr3_nt: TGTGCCAGCAGACGAACCGGGACAGGGACGGAAAAACTGTTTTTT; cdr3_aa: CASRRTGTGTEKLFF
v_call: TRBV28; j_call: TRBJ2-2; d_call: .; clone_size: .; cdr3_nt: TGTGCCAGCAGTTTCCCCCTACAGGGAAACACCGGGGAGCTGTTTTTT; cdr3_aa: CASSFPLQGNTGELFF
v_call: TRBV5-1; j_call: TRBJ2-5; d_call: TRBD2; clone_size: .; cdr3_nt: TGCGCCAGCAGCCCCGGGACTAGCGGGCAAGAGACCCAGTACTTC; cdr3_aa: CASSPGTSGQETQYF